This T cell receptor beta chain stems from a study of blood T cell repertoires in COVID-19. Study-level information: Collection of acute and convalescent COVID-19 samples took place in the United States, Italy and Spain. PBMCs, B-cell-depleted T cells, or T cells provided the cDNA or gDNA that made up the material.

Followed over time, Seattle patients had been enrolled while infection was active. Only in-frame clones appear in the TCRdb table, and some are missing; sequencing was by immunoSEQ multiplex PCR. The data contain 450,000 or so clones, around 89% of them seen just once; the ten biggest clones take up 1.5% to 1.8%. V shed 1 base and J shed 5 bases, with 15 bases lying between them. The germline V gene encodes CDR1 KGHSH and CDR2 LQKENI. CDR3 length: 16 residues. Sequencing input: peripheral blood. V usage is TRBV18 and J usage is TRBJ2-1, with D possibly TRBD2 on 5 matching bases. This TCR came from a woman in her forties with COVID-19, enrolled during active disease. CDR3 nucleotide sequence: TGTGCCAGCTCACCACAATTGGACGGAGGCGACAATGAGCAGTTCTTC. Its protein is CASSPQLDGGDNEQFF.